One sample yielded the 9 T cell receptor beta chains listed below, sequenced in a study of T cells in Graves' hyperthyroidism and ophthalmopathy. The investigators amplified TCR beta CDR3 regions from RNA transcripts. Carried out on the TCR CDR3, a first-round RT-PCR used the HTBI primer set. A single record per CDR3 protein comes from TCRdb applying MiXCR to the multiplex PCR reads. Found here are 500,000 to 650,000 distinct CDR3 sequences, approximately 15% of them singletons; the top ten hold around 13%. The sequencing sample was made of blood. The source is a woman in her 50s with Graves' ophthalmopathy.

This clonotype was counted ten times or more. V usage is TRBV18 and J usage is TRBJ2-1, with 11 bases that match TRBD2. Per germline, CDR1 KGHSH and CDR2 LQKENI. The CDR3 length is 18 residues. The V segment lost 1 base and the J segment 2 bases; nucleotides outside the gene matches: 7. CDR3: CASSPLGTSGGPYNEQFF. CDR3 DNA: TGTGCCAGCTCACCACTCGGTACTAGCGGGGGCCCCTACAATGAGCAGTTCTTC.

This clonotype was seen many times. The chain is built from TRBV30 and TRBJ2-1; D is unresolved. V lost 2 bases and J lost 5, with 10 bases in between. The CDR3 is made up of 13 amino acids. The germline V gene has CDR1 GTSNPN and CDR2 SVGIG (reference sequence). Here the CDR3 reads CAWSMEPNNEQFF. CDR3 bases: TGTGCCTGGAGTATGGAACCTAACAATGAGCAGTTCTTC.

In its sample, this clonotype was seen a few times. This chain links TRBV2 with TRBJ2-3; TRBD1 matches 8 bases. V dropped 4 bases and J dropped 2; count of bases not matched to a gene: 8. The CDR3 consists of 16 residues. Germline V gives CDR1 SNHLY, CDR2 FYNNEI. The DNA for the CDR3 is TGTGCCAGCAGTGTCGGACAGGGTTCATTCACAGATACGCAGTATTTT. This codes for CASSVGQGSFTDTQYF.

This clonotype came up many times. This chain links TRBV7-9 with TRBJ2-5, with TRBD2 matching 9 bases. Looked up from germline, CDR1 is SEHNR and CDR2 is FQNEAQ (reference sequence). Germline trimming cut 6 bases from V and 1 base from J; bases unmatched to any gene: 0. The CDR3 length is 13 residues. CDR3 protein: CASRAGGQETQYF. The CDR3 DNA reads TGTGCCAGCAGAGCGGGAGGCCAAGAGACCCAGTACTTC.

The rearrangement uses TRBV20-1 and TRBJ2-1; D is ambiguous. CDR1 is DFQATT, CDR2 SNEGSKA, per germline (reference sequence). V lost 5 bases, J lost 4 bases, and 12 bases lay in between. The CDR3 spans 13 residues. The DNA of the CDR3 is TGCAGTGCTCAAAGGGTTTTGTACAATGAGCAGTTCTTC. It translates to CSAQRVLYNEQFF.

V gene TRBV20-1 combines with J gene TRBJ1-1; a possible D gene is TRBD1 (5 bases). Trimming took 6 bases from V and 1 from J, leaving 9 bases between them. The CDR3 has 12 residues. Looked up from germline, CDR1 is DFQATT and CDR2 is SNEGSKA (reference sequence). CDR3 coding DNA: TGCAGTGCCCCTGGACAGAACACTGAAGCTTTCTTT. Its translation: CSAPGQNTEAFF.

Concerning this clonotype: A much larger clonotype is one base distant, so this may be a read error. This sequence joins TRBV7-2 and TRBJ2-5; 10 bases are shared with TRBD2. The germline V gene encodes CDR1 SGHTA and CDR2 FQGNSA. Losses at the gene ends were 3 bases for V and 2 bases for J; bases not matched to a gene: 12. This CDR3 region has 18 residues. The CDR3 here is CASSLGGLAGVRQETQYF. In DNA form, the CDR3 reads TGTGCCAGCAGCTTGGGGGGGCTAGCGGGAGTACGGCAAGAGACCCAGTACTTC.

This clonotype was counted ten times or more. The chain uses TRBV2 and TRBJ2-3; 8 nucleotides line up with TRBD2. V was pared by 9 bases and J by 6 bases, with 11 bases of the junction left unmatched. The germline gives CDR1 SNHLY, CDR2 FYNNEI. This CDR3 comprises 14 residues. DNA for the CDR3: TGTGCCAGTTCCCAAGCGGGAGCGATGGATACGCAGTATTTT. This sequence encodes CASSQAGAMDTQYF.

This clonotype was seen repeatedly, ten times or more. The chain recombines TRBV28 with TRBJ1-1, with unresolved D. Germline CDR1 is MDHEN and CDR2 is SYDVKM. The CDR3 spans 16 residues. The ends were cut back, 0 bases at V and 0 bases at J, with 11 bases in the middle. The CDR3 reads CASSLWAPAMNTEAFF. CDR3 nucleotide sequence: TGTGCCAGCAGTTTATGGGCGCCAGCGATGAACACTGAAGCTTTCTTT.